This entry lists 23 T cell receptor beta chains sequenced from one sample in a study of blood T cell repertoires in COVID-19. Assay: immunoSEQ multiplex PCR; the TCRdb copy retains only in-frame clones and omits some. The sample includes 220,000 or so clones, around 81% of them seen just once. The sequencing sample was made of peripheral blood. These receptors came from a woman in her 70s with acute or convalescent COVID-19.

CDR3 bases: TGTGCCAGCAGCTTAGGGGGCCCTTATAGCAATCAGCCCCAGCATTTT. It is translated as CASSLGGPYSNQPQHF. V is TRBV5-5 and J is TRBJ1-5, with 7 nucleotides matching TRBD1. CDR1 and CDR2 (germline): SGHKS, YYEKEE (reference sequence). The CDR3 is made up of 16 amino acids. J lost 0 bases, V lost 2 bases, and 5 bases had no gene match.

The V call is TRBV5-1, the J call TRBJ2-1; 8 bases map to TRBD2. Germline trimming cut 4 bases from V and 9 bases from J; bases unmatched to any gene: 9. Germline V CDR1 and CDR2: SGHRS, YFSETQ. The CDR3 covers 14 residues. The CDR3 loop is CASSVLGAGGEQFF. The CDR3 coding sequence is TGCGCCAGCAGCGTGCTCGGGGCGGGAGGTGAGCAGTTCTTC.

The chain carries TRBV6-5 and TRBJ1-6; TRBD1 aligns across 8 bases. The length of the CDR3 is 14 residues. The V and J ends lost 2 bases and 10 bases, in that order; junction bases with no gene match: 4. Germline CDR1 and CDR2: MNHEY and SVGAGI. Here the CDR3 reads CASSYGQGASPLHF. The CDR3 bases are TGTGCCAGCAGTTACGGGCAGGGGGCATCACCCCTCCACTTT.

This chain connects TRBV30 to TRBJ2-7; 9 nucleotides agree with TRBD1. This CDR3 spans 13 amino acids. Trimming cost V 0 bases and J 4 bases; bases outside gene matches: 1. Germline assignment: CDR1 GTSNPN and CDR2 SVGIG (reference sequence). CDR3 in amino acids: CAWSVGQGYEQYF. CDR3 coding DNA: TGTGCCTGGAGTGTCGGACAGGGGTACGAGCAGTACTTC.

V is TRBV6-5 and J is TRBJ1-1; D is uncertain. V shed 7 bases and J shed 6 bases, with 18 bases lying between them. CDR1 and CDR2 from the germline V gene are MNHEY and SVGAGI. This CDR3 contains 14 residues. The CDR3 here is CASNIDTLLSEAFF. CDR3 sequence (DNA): TGTGCCAGCAATATCGATACTCTCCTCTCTGAAGCTTTCTTT.

This chain connects TRBV3-1 (or the pseudogene TRBV3-2) to TRBJ2-5, with D maybe TRBD1 (6 bases). V shed 4 bases and J shed 0 bases, with 9 bases lying between them. CDR1 and CDR2 from the germline V gene are LGHDT and YNNKEL (reference sequence). CDR3 size: 14 residues. The DNA for the CDR3 is TGTGCCAGCAGCCCAGGGGCGTACCAAGAGACCCAGTACTTC. It yields the protein CASSPGAYQETQYF.

The V gene is TRBV11-2, the J gene TRBJ1-2, with 9 bases identical to TRBD1. The length of the CDR3 is 17 residues. Germline CDR1 is SGHAT and CDR2 is FQNNGV. V lost 0 bases, J lost 5 bases, and 10 bases stayed unmatched. The CDR3 is CASSLEGSDRGNYGYTF. The CDR3 DNA reads TGTGCCAGCAGCTTAGAGGGCTCGGACAGGGGTAATTATGGCTACACCTTC.

V is TRBV3-1 (or the pseudogene TRBV3-2) and J is TRBJ1-2; D possibly corresponds to TRBD1 (6 bases). Germline CDR1 is LGHDT and CDR2 is YNNKEL (reference sequence). The CDR3 consists of 15 residues. V gave up 6 bases and J gave up 1 base, with 15 bases separating them. The CDR3 sequence: CASRKSRGHNYGYTF. CDR3 in DNA: TGTGCCAGCAGGAAGAGTCGGGGACATAACTATGGCTACACCTTC.

The gene calls are TRBV28 and TRBJ1-5; D call uncertain. V was clipped by 5 bases and J by 4 bases, with 12 bases between them. The germline gives CDR1 MDHEN, CDR2 SYDVKM. This CDR3 comprises 14 residues. The DNA for the CDR3 is TGTGCCAGCAGTCTTCCCGGGAGGAATCAGCCCCAGCATTTT. Its translation is CASSLPGRNQPQHF. The complete variable domain, with remaining parts taken from reference TRBV28 and TRBJ1-5, reads DVKVTQSSRYLVKRTGEKVFLECVQDMDHENMFWYRQDPGLGLRLIYFSYDVKMKEKGDIPEGYSVSREKKERFSLILESASTNQTSMYLCASSLPGRNQPQHFGDGTRLSIL.

V and J are TRBV2 and TRBJ2-2; TRBD1 agrees at 9 bases. V trimming: 5 bases; J trimming: 4 bases; junction bases outside the gene matches: 5. The length of the CDR3 is 15 residues. Per the germline V gene, CDR1 is SNHLY and CDR2 is FYNNEI. CDR3 nucleotide sequence: TGTGCCAGCAGTCAGACAGGGGGAGGCACCGGGGAGCTGTTTTTT. Translating it yields CASSQTGGGTGELFF.

V is TRBV3-1 (or the pseudogene TRBV3-2) and J is TRBJ2-5, with D hard to call. In germline, CDR1 is LGHDT, CDR2 YNNKEL (reference sequence). V dropped 0 bases and J dropped 2 bases, with 7 bases sitting between them. The CDR3 has 14 amino acids. The CDR3 loop reads CASSQDGRQETQYF. The CDR3 DNA follows: TGTGCCAGCAGCCAAGATGGGCGACAAGAGACCCAGTACTTC.

This clone was found once. The V and J genes are TRBV6-5 and TRBJ1-4; D is ambiguous. The CDR3 spans 14 residues. Germline CDR1 and CDR2: MNHEY and SVGAGI. V was trimmed by 6 bases and J by 5 bases, leaving 13 bases between them. The CDR3 DNA reads as TGTGCCAGCAGCCGAGGCCGAGGGAATGAAAAACTGTTTTTT. Protein sequence: CASSRGRGNEKLFF.

The chain uses TRBV5-5 and TRBJ1-1; no firm D call. V was trimmed by 0 bases and J by 1 base, leaving 7 bases between them. The germline V gene has CDR1 SGHKS and CDR2 YYEKEE (reference sequence). This CDR3 has 14 residues. Here the CDR3 reads CASSLVFGNTEAFF. The CDR3 bases are TGTGCCAGCAGCTTGGTTTTCGGGAACACTGAAGCTTTCTTT. Together with reference TRBV5-5 and TRBJ1-1, the CDR3 gives the full variable domain: DAGVTQSPTHLIKTRGQQVTLRCSPISGHKSVSWYQQVLGQGPQFIFQYYEKEERGRGNFPDRFSARQFPNYSSELNVNALLLGDSALYLCASSLVFGNTEAFFGQGTRLTVV.

The chain employs TRBV3-1 (or the pseudogene TRBV3-2) and TRBJ1-2, with TRBD1 matching over 7 bases. Germline trimming cut 3 bases from V and 3 bases from J; bases unmatched to any gene: 7. This CDR3 is 15 amino acids long. Germline lookup yields CDR1 LGHDT and CDR2 YNNKEL (reference sequence). This CDR3 reads CASSQQTGTDYGYTF. The CDR3 nucleotides read TGTGCCAGCAGCCAGCAAACCGGGACAGACTATGGCTACACCTTC.

This clone was seen just once. The chain carries TRBV7-9 and TRBJ1-1, with TRBD1 matching 11 bases. The V gene end was trimmed by 1 base and the J gene end by 5 bases; junction bases not matched to a gene: 9. Germline CDR1 and CDR2: SEHNR and FQNEAQ (reference sequence). CDR3 length equals 17 residues. CDR3 residues: CASSLGGFGTGGTEAFF. The CDR3 coding sequence is TGTGCCAGCAGCTTAGGAGGTTTCGGGACAGGGGGAACTGAAGCTTTCTTT.

This clone came up a few times. V and J are TRBV27 and TRBJ2-7; a possible D gene is TRBD2 (5 bases). In germline, CDR1 is MNHEY, CDR2 SMNVEV (reference sequence). Trimming pared 6 bases from V and 5 bases from J, leaving 14 bases between. This CDR3 region has 13 residues. In nucleotides, the CDR3 is TGTGCCAGCAGGCTCGTTGGGAGTAACGAGCAGTACTTC. Its protein product is CASRLVGSNEQYF.

The CDR3 is CAWNPAGPTYEQYF. CDR3 DNA sequence: TGTGCCTGGAATCCCGCGGGGCCTACCTACGAGCAGTACTTC. The chain joins TRBV30 to TRBJ2-7, with D possibly being TRBD2 (6 bases). This CDR3 comprises 14 residues. V lost 4 bases and J 2 bases, leaving 15 bases between the germline ends. CDR1 and CDR2 from the germline V gene are GTSNPN and SVGIG (reference sequence). The variable domain in full, completed from reference TRBV30 and TRBJ2-7, reads SQTIHQWPATLVQPVGSPLSLECTVEGTSNPNLYWYRQAAGRGLQLLFYSVGIGQISSEVPQNLSASRPQDRQFILSSKKLLLSDSGFYLCAWNPAGPTYEQYFGPGTRLTVT.

J is TRBJ2-1 and V is TRBV18; 7 nucleotides match TRBD1. CDR3 length: 15 residues. Germline-derived CDR1 and CDR2 are KGHSH and LQKENI. V lost 3 bases to trimming and J lost 9 bases; unmatched junction nucleotides: 11. The CDR3 region has the DNA TGTGCCAGCTCACCTAACAGGGGATCTAGAAGTGAGCAGTTCTTC. Translation gives CASSPNRGSRSEQFF.

Comment on this clone: The sample carries other DNA sequences with the same CDR3. The CDR3 protein is CASSEGDTYEQYF. CDR3 nucleotides: TGTGCCAGCAGTGAAGGGGACACCTACGAGCAGTACTTC. V usage is TRBV6-1 and J usage is TRBJ2-7, with D perhaps matching TRBD1 (6 bases). The germline V gene has CDR1 MNHNS and CDR2 SASEGT. The CDR3 loop spans 13 amino acids. The V end lost 1 base, the J end lost 2 bases, and 6 bases lay between the germline ends.

This clone was counted a few times. The V and J genes are TRBV5-1 and TRBJ2-5; the match to TRBD2 covers 7 bases. This CDR3 is 15 amino acids long. Trimming cost V 7 bases and J 2 bases; bases outside gene matches: 11. Germline V gene data show CDR1 as SGHRS and CDR2 as YFSETQ. This CDR3 is CASSNGGGGQETQYF. CDR3 coding DNA: TGCGCCAGCTCCAACGGCGGCGGGGGTCAAGAGACCCAGTACTTC.

This clone turned up a few times. The chain employs TRBV6-6 and TRBJ1-2, with a weak D call TRBD1 (6 bases). Trimming cost V 3 bases and J 2 bases, with 10 bases left between them. The CDR3 consists of 14 residues. Germline V gene data show CDR1 as MNHNY and CDR2 as SVGAGI (reference sequence). The CDR3 region has the DNA TGTGCCAGCAGTTATCTTCAGGGGAACTATGGCTACACCTTC. This gives the protein CASSYLQGNYGYTF.

The V call is TRBV15, the J call TRBJ2-5; 10 positions match TRBD1. V shed 5 bases, J shed 5 bases, and the junction held 8 bases outside the gene matches. This CDR3 is 15 amino acids long. Germline V gene data show CDR1 as LNHNV and CDR2 as YYDKDF (reference sequence). The CDR3 protein is CATSSRTGGFETQYF. The CDR3 DNA sequence: TGTGCCACCAGCTCGCGGACAGGGGGATTCGAGACCCAGTACTTC.

The CDR3 DNA follows: TGTGCCAGCAGCGACATACGGACTGATGGCTACACCTTC. Protein sequence: CASSDIRTDGYTF. The rearrangement uses TRBV2 and TRBJ1-2, with D unclear. In germline, CDR1 is SNHLY, CDR2 FYNNEI. With 6 bases removed from V and 6 bases from J, the gap between germline ends came to 14 bases. This CDR3 is built from 13 residues.